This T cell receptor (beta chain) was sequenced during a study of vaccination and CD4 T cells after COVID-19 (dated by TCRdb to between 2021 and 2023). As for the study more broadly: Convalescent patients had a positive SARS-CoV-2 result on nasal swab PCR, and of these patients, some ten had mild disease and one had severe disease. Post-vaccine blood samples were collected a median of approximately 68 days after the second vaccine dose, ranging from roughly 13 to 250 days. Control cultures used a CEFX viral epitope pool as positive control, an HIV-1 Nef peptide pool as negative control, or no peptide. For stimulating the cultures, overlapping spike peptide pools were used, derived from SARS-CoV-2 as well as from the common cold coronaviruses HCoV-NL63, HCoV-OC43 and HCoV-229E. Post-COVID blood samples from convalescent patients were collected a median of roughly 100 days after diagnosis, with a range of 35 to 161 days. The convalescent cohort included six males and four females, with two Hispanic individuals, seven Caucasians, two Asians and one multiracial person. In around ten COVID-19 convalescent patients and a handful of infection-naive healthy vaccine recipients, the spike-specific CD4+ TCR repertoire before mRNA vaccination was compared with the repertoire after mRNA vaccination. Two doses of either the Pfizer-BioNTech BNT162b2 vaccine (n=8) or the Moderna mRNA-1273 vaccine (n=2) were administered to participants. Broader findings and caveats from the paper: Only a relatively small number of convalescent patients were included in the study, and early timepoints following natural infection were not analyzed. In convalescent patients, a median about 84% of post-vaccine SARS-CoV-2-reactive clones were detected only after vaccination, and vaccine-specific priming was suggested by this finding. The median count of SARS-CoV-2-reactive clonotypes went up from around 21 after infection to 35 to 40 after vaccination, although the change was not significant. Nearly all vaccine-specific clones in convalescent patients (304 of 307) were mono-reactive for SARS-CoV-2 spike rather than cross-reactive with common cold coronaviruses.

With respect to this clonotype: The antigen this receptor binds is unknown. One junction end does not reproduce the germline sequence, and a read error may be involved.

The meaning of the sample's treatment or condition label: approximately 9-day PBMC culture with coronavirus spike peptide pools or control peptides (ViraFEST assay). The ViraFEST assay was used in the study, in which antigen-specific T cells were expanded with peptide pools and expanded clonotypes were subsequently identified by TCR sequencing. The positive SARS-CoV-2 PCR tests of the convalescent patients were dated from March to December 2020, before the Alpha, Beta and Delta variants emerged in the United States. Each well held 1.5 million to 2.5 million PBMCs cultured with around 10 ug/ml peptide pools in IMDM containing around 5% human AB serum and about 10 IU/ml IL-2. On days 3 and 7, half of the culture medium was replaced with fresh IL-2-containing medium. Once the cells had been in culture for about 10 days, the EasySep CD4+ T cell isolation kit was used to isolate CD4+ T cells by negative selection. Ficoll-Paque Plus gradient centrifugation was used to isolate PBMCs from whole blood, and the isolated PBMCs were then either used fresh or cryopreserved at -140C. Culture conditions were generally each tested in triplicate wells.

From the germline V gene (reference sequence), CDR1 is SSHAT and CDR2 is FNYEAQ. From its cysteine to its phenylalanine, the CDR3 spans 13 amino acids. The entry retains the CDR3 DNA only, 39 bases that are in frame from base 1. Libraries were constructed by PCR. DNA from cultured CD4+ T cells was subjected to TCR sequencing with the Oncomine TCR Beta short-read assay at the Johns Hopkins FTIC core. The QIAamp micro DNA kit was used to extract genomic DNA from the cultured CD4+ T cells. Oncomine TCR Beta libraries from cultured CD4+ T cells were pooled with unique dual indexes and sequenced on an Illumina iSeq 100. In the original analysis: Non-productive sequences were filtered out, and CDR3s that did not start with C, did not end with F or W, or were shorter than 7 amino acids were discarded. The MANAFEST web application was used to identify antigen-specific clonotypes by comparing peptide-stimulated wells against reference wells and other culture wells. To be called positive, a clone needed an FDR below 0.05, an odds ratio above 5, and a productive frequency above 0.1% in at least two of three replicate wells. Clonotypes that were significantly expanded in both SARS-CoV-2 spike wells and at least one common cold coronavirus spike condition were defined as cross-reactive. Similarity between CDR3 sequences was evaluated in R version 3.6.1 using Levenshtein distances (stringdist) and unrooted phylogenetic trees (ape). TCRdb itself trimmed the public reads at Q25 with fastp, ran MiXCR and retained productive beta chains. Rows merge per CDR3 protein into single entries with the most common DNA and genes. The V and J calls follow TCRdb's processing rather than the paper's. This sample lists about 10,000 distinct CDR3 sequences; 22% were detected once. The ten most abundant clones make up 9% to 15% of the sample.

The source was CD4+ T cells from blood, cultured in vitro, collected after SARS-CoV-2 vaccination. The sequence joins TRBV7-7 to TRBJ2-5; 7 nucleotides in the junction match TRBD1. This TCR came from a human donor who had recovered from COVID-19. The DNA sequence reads TGTGCTAGCAGCCTGTACAGGGGAGAGACCCAGTACTTC. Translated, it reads CASSLYRGETQYF.